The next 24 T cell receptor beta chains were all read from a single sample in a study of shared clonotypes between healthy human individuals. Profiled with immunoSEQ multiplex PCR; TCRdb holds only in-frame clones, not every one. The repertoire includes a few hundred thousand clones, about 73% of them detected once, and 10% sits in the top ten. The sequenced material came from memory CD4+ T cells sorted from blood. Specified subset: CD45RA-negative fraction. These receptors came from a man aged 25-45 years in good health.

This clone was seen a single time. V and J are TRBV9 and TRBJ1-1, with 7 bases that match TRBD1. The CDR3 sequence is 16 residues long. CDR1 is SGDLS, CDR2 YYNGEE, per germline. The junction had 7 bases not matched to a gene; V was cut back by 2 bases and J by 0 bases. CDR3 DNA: TGTGCCAGCAGCGTTGGGACAGCCTCATTGAACACTGAAGCTTTCTTT. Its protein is CASSVGTASLNTEAFF.

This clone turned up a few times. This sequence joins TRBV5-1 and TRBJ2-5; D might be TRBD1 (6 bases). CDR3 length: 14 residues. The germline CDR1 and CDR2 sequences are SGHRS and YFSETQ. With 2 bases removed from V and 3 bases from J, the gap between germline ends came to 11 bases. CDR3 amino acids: CASSFGDTEETQYF. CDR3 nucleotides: TGCGCCAGCAGCTTCGGGGACACAGAAGAGACCCAGTACTTC.

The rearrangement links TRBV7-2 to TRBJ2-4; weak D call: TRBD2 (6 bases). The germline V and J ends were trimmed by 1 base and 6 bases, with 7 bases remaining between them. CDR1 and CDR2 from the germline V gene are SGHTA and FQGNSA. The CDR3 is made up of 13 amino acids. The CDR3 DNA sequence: TGTGCCAGCAGCTTAGGGAGGGCAAACATTCAGTACTTC. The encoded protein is CASSLGRANIQYF.

The DNA of the CDR3 is TGTGCCAGCAGCGTTGGGGTACTGAACACCGGGGAGCTGTTTTTT. Protein sequence: CASSVGVLNTGELFF. The V gene is TRBV9, the J gene TRBJ2-2; D is ambiguous. The V and J ends lost 2 bases and 1 base respectively, with 9 bases between them. The CDR3 sequence is 15 residues long. In germline, CDR1 is SGDLS, CDR2 YYNGEE. The complete variable domain, with remaining parts taken from reference TRBV9 and TRBJ2-2, reads DSGVTQTPKHLITATGQRVTLRCSPRSGDLSVYWYQQSLDQGLQFLIQYYNGEERAKGNILERFSAQQFPDLHSELNLSSLELGDSALYFCASSVGVLNTGELFFGEGSRLTVL.

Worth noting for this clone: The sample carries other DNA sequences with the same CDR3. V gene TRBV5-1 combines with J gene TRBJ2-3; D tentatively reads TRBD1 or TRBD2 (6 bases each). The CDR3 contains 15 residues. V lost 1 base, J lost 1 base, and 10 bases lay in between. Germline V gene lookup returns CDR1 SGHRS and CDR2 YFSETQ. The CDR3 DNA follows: TGCGCCAGCAGCTTGCGGGGGCTGGGCACAGATACGCAGTATTTT. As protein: CASSLRGLGTDTQYF.

The CDR3 sequence is CASSPAGPSGSMFF. Here the CDR3 DNA reads TGTGCCAGCAGCCCCGCGGGACCTAGCGGGAGTATGTTCTTC. The chain is built from TRBV7-9 and TRBJ2-1; 10 bases line up with TRBD2. Germline CDR1 and CDR2: SEHNR and FQNEAQ (reference sequence). The CDR3 contains 14 residues. Losses at the gene ends were 5 bases for V and 15 bases for J; bases not matched to a gene: 13.

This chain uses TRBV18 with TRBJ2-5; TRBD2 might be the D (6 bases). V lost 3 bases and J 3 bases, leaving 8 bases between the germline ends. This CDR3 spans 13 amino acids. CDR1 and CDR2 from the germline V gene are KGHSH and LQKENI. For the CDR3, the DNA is TGTGCCAGCTCACCCCCGGGGGAAGAGACCCAGTACTTC. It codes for CASSPPGEETQYF.

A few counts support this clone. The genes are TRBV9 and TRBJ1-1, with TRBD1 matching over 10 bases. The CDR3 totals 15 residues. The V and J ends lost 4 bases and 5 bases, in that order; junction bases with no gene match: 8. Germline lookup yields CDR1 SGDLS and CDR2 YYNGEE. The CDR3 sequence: CASSPSGQGRTEAFF. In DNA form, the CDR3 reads TGTGCCAGCAGCCCATCGGGACAGGGGAGGACTGAAGCTTTCTTT.

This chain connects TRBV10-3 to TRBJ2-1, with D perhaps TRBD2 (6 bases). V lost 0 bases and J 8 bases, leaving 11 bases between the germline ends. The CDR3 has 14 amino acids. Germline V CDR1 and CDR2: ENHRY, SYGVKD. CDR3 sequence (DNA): TGTGCCATCAGTGAGTCGATTCGGGGGTATGAGCAGTTCTTC. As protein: CAISESIRGYEQFF.

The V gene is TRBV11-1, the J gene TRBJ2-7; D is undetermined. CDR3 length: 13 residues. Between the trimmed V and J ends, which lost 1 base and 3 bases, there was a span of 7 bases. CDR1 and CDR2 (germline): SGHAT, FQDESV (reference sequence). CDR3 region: CASSLDLIYEQYF. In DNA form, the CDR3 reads TGTGCCAGCAGCTTAGATCTTATCTACGAGCAGTACTTC.

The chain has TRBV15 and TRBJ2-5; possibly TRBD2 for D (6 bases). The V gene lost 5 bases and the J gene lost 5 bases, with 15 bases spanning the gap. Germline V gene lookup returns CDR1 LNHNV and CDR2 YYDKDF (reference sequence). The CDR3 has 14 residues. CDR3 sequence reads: CATSPGGGDETQYF. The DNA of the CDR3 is TGTGCCACCAGCCCAGGTGGAGGGGACGAGACCCAGTACTTC.

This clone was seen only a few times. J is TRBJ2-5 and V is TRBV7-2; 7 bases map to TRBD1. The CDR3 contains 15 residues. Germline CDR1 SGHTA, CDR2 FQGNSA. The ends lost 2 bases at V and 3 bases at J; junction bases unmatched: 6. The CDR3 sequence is CASSLRSDREETQYF. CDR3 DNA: TGTGCCAGCAGCTTAAGAAGTGACAGGGAAGAGACCCAGTACTTC. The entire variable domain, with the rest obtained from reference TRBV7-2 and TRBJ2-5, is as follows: GAGVSQSPSNKVTEKGKDVELRCDPISGHTALYWYRQSLGQGLEFLIYFQGNSAPDKSGLPSDRFSAERTGGSVSTLTIQRTQQEDSAVYLCASSLRSDREETQYFGPGTRLLVL.

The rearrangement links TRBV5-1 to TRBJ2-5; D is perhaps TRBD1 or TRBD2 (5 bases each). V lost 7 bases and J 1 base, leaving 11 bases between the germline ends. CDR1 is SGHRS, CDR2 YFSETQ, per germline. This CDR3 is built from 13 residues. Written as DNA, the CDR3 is TGCGCCAGCGGGACCGGGACCCAAGAGACCCAGTACTTC. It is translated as CASGTGTQETQYF.

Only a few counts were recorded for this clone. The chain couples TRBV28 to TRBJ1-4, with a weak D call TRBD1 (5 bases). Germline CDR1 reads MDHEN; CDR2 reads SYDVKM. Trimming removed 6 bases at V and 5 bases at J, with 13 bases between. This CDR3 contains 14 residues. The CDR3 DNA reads TGTGCCAGCAGCTCCGGGGGGGTGAATGAAAAACTGTTTTTT. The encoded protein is CASSSGGVNEKLFF.

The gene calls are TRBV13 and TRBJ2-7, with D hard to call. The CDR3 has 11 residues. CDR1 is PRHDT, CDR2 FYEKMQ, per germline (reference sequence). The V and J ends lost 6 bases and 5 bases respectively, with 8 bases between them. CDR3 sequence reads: CASSITDEQYF. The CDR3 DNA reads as TGTGCCAGCAGTATTACAGACGAGCAGTACTTC. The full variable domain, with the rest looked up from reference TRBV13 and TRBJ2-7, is AAGVIQSPRHLIKEKRETATLKCYPIPRHDTVYWYQQGPGQDPQFLISFYEKMQSDKGSIPDRFSAQQFSDYHSELNMSSLELGDSALYFCASSITDEQYFGPGTRLTVT.

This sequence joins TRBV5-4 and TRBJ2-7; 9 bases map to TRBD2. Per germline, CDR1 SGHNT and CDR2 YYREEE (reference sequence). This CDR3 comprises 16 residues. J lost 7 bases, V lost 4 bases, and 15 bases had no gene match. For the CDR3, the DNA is TGTGCCAGCAGCCCTAAAGGAGGGACTAGCATAACGGAGCAGTACTTC. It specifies CASSPKGGTSITEQYF. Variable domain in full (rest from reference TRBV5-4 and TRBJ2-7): ETGVTQSPTHLIKTRGQQVTLRCSSQSGHNTVSWYQQALGQGPQFIFQYYREEENGRGNFPPRFSGLQFPNYSSELNVNALELDDSALYLCASSPKGGTSITEQYFGPGTRLTVT.

For the CDR3, the DNA is TGTGCCAGCAGTACTACTTCAGGGGAGGGTGGCTACACCTTC. Its protein product is CASSTTSGEGGYTF. V usage is TRBV28 and J usage is TRBJ1-2, with D tentatively TRBD1 (6 bases). The V and J ends lost 5 bases and 7 bases respectively, with 17 bases between them. This CDR3 has 14 amino acids. CDR1 is MDHEN and CDR2 is SYDVKM in the germline V gene.

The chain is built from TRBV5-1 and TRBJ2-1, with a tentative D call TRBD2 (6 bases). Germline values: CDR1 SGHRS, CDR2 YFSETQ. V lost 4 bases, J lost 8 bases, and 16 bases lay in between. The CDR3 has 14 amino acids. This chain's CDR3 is CASSPSTRLDEQFF. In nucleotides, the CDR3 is TGCGCCAGCAGCCCGTCGACTAGACTTGATGAGCAGTTCTTC.

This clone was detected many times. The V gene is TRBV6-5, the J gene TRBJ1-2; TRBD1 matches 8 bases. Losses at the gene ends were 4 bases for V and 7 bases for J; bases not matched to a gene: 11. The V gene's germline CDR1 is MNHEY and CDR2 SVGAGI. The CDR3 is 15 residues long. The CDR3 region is CASSSPDRGARGYTF. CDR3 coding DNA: TGTGCCAGCAGTTCCCCCGACAGGGGCGCTCGTGGCTACACCTTC.

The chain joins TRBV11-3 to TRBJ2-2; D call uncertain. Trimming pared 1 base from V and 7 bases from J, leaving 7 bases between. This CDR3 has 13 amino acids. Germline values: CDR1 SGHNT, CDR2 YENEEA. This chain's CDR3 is CASSLGYFGELFF. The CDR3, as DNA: TGTGCCAGCAGCTTAGGGTATTTCGGGGAGCTGTTTTTT. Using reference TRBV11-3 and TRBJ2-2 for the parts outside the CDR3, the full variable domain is EAGVVQSPRYKIIEKKQPVAFWCNPISGHNTLYWYLQNLGQGPELLIRYENEEAVDDSQLPKDRFSAERLKGVDSTLKIQPAELGDSAVYLCASSLGYFGELFFGEGSRLTVL.

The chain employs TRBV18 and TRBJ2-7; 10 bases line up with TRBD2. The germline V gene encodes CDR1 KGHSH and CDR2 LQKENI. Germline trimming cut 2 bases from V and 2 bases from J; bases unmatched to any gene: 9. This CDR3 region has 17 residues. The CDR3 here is CASSPTSLAGVTYEQYF. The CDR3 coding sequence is TGTGCCAGCTCACCAACAAGTCTAGCGGGAGTGACCTACGAGCAGTACTTC.

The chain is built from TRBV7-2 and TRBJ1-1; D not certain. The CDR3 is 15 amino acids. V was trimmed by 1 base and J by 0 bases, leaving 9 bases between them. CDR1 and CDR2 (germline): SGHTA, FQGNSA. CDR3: CASSLGKRLNTEAFF. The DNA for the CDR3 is TGTGCCAGCAGCTTAGGAAAGAGGTTGAACACTGAAGCTTTCTTT.

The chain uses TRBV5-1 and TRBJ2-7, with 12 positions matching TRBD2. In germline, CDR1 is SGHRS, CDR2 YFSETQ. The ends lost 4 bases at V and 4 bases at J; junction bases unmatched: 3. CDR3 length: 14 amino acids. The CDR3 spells CASSPSGRGYEQYF. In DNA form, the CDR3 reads TGCGCCAGCAGCCCTAGCGGGAGGGGTTACGAGCAGTACTTC.

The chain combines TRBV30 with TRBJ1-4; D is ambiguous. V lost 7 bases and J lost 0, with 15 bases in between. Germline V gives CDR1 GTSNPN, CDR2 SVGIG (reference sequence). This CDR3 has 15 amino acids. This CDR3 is CASPLGSPTNEKLFF. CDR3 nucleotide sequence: TGTGCCTCCCCGCTGGGATCCCCAACTAATGAAAAACTGTTTTTT.